These T cell receptor beta chains were read from a single sample in a study of T cells after yellow fever vaccination. TCRdb used MiXCR to reprocess the 5' RACE reads, holding one entry per CDR3 protein. The sample shows more than 110,000 distinct CDR3 sequences, about 7% of them seen only once. Specimen: CD4+ T cells sorted from PBMCs, collected 10 days after the yellow fever booster vaccination. All receptors come from a young man who received the YFV17D yellow fever vaccine. Both conserved end residues are part of each CDR3. Fields, in order: V gene, J gene, clone size, D gene, CDR3 DNA, CDR3 protein. D genes are given only for firm matches. Clone size, where shown, is once, few, many, or a class for clones that have expanded.

V: TRBV4-3
J: TRBJ2-5
size: many
D: TRBD2
DNA: TGCGCCAGCAGCCCCCGACTAGCCGGGGAGACCCAGTACTTC
CDR3: CASSPRLAGETQYF

V: TRBV18
J: TRBJ1-1
size: .
D: .
DNA: TGTGCCAGCTCACGCCCGTCAGGAACTGAAGCTTTCTTT
CDR3: CASSRPSGTEAFF

V: TRBV7-2
J: TRBJ2-5
size: many
D: .
DNA: TGTGCCAGCACCGCGGCCTTGGCTAGTGGTCTGGAGACCCAGTACTTC
CDR3: CASTAALASGLETQYF

V: TRBV19
J: TRBJ2-4
size: few
D: .
DNA: TGTGCCAGTAGAGGAAAAGCCAAAAACATTCAGTACTTC
CDR3: CASRGKAKNIQYF

V: TRBV7-9
J: TRBJ2-3
size: few
D: .
DNA: TGTGCCAGCAGCCTGTACGGGGCGGGCACAGATACGCAGTATTTT
CDR3: CASSLYGAGTDTQYF

V: TRBV5-1
J: TRBJ2-1
size: many
D: TRBD2
DNA: TGCGCCAGCAGCTTGGGCGGGAGCTACAATGAGCAGTTCTTC
CDR3: CASSLGGSYNEQFF

V: TRBV4-3
J: TRBJ2-1
size: few
D: .
DNA: TGCGCCAGCAGCCAAGAACGGGAAAGGTTCTACAATGAGCAGTTCTTC
CDR3: CASSQERERFYNEQFF

V: TRBV20-1
J: TRBJ2-4
size: many
D: TRBD2
DNA: TGCAGTGCTCCCCGGGGGGGCGCCCGAAAAGACATTCAGTACTTC
CDR3: CSAPRGGARKDIQYF

V: TRBV12-3/TRBV12-4
J: TRBJ1-2
size: many
D: TRBD1
DNA: TGTGCCAGCAGTTTCGGACAGGGGACCCATGGCTACACCTTC
CDR3: CASSFGQGTHGYTF

V: TRBV5-1
J: TRBJ2-7
size: many
D: .
DNA: TGCGCCAGCAGCCGCGTGCAGGGCTCCTACGAGCAGTACTTC
CDR3: CASSRVQGSYEQYF

V: TRBV5-1
J: TRBJ2-7
size: many
D: .
DNA: TGCGCCAGCAGGGCAGGTCCCTCCGAGCAGTACTTC
CDR3: CASRAGPSEQYF

V: TRBV5-1
J: TRBJ2-1
size: many
D: TRBD2
DNA: TGCGCCAGTTCTTACAGGACTAGTGGAGACAATGAGCAGTTCTTC
CDR3: CASSYRTSGDNEQFF

V: TRBV10-3
J: TRBJ2-7
size: many
D: .
DNA: TGTGCCATCCGAAGGGACCGCGGCGAGCAGTACTTC
CDR3: CAIRRDRGEQYF

V: TRBV7-2
J: TRBJ1-5
size: many
D: TRBD1
DNA: TGTGCCAGCAGGACAGGGAGCAATCAGCCCCAGCATTTT
CDR3: CASRTGSNQPQHF

V: TRBV30
J: TRBJ2-1
size: many
D: .
DNA: TGTGCCTGGAGTGGGGACATTTACGAGCAGTTCTTC
CDR3: CAWSGDIYEQFF

V: TRBV19
J: TRBJ2-2
size: many
D: .
DNA: TGTGCCAGTAGTACGGGGCGAAACACCGGGGAGCTGTTTTTT
CDR3: CASSTGRNTGELFF

V: TRBV19
J: TRBJ1-1
size: .
D: .
DNA: TGTGCCAGTAGTCGGAGGAACACTGAAGCTTTCTTT
CDR3: CASSRRNTEAFF

V: TRBV7-6
J: TRBJ2-5
size: many
D: TRBD2
DNA: TGTGCCAGCAGCGCCAGACTAGCGGGAGTAGAGACCCAGTACTTC
CDR3: CASSARLAGVETQYF

V: TRBV29-1
J: TRBJ2-1
size: many
D: TRBD2
DNA: TGCAGCGCCGATGGCCGAACCGGGACTACCTCCGAGCAGTTCTTC
CDR3: CSADGRTGTTSEQFF

V: TRBV19
J: TRBJ2-3
size: few
D: TRBD2
DNA: TGTGCCGCTGGGCTAGCGGGGGGATTCGCTAGCACAGATACGCAGTATTTT
CDR3: CAAGLAGGFASTDTQYF

V: TRBV12-3/TRBV12-4
J: TRBJ2-2
size: many
D: .
DNA: TGTGCCAGCAGTTTACTAGCGATCACCGGGGAGCTGTTTTTT
CDR3: CASSLLAITGELFF

V: TRBV27
J: TRBJ2-7
size: many
D: .
DNA: TGTGCCAGCAGGGGGGTCACGGTGGAGTACTTC
CDR3: CASRGVTVEYF

V: TRBV5-1
J: TRBJ1-5
size: many
D: TRBD1
DNA: TGCGCCAGCAGCAACCCTGGGCAGGGGGACCAGCCCCAGCATTTT
CDR3: CASSNPGQGDQPQHF

V: TRBV12-3/TRBV12-4
J: TRBJ2-5
size: many
D: TRBD2
DNA: TGTGCCAGCAGTTTTATCCCTAGCGGGAGTCCAGAGACCCAGTACTTC
CDR3: CASSFIPSGSPETQYF

V: TRBV6-5
J: TRBJ2-7
size: few
D: .
DNA: TGTGCCAGCAGTTACCGGGGGGCCGGGAACGAGCAGTACTTC
CDR3: CASSYRGAGNEQYF

V: TRBV6-1
J: TRBJ2-5
size: .
D: TRBD2
DNA: TGTGCCAGCAGTGTCGGTTCGAGCGGGAGCCAAGAGACCCAGTACTTC
CDR3: CASSVGSSGSQETQYF

V: TRBV6-1
J: TRBJ1-1
size: few
D: .
DNA: TGTGCCAGCAGTCCTTACAGGGCCTGGGACACTGAAGCTTTCTTT
CDR3: CASSPYRAWDTEAFF

V: TRBV18
J: TRBJ2-1
size: .
D: TRBD2
DNA: TGTGCCAGCTCACCCAGACTAGCGGGCCACAATGAGCAGTTCTTC
CDR3: CASSPRLAGHNEQFF

V: TRBV29-1
J: TRBJ1-1
size: many
D: .
DNA: TGCAGCGTTGCAGACGGGACTGAAGCTTTCTTT
CDR3: CSVADGTEAFF

V: TRBV20-1
J: TRBJ2-3
size: many
D: TRBD2
DNA: TGCAGTGAGGGGCGCATAGCGGGAGCAGATACGCAGTATTTT
CDR3: CSEGRIAGADTQYF

V: TRBV5-1
J: TRBJ2-5
size: .
D: TRBD2
DNA: TGCGCCAGCAGCCCTCAGACTAGCGCGACGAGGCGAGAGACCCAGTACTTC
CDR3: CASSPQTSATRRETQYF

V: TRBV5-6
J: TRBJ1-2
size: few
D: .
DNA: TGTGCCAGCACCCCGGACTCGAAAGGAGGCTATGGCTACACCTTC
CDR3: CASTPDSKGGYGYTF

V: TRBV5-1
J: TRBJ2-1
size: .
D: .
DNA: TGCGCCAGCAGCAGTTCTGGGATCGAGCAGTTCTTC
CDR3: CASSSSGIEQFF

V: TRBV18
J: TRBJ2-7
size: many
D: TRBD2
DNA: TGTGCCAGCTCACCGGACCGGGGGGCCTACGAGCAGTACTTC
CDR3: CASSPDRGAYEQYF

V: TRBV7-2
J: TRBJ2-4
size: many
D: .
DNA: TGTGCCAGCAGCCCAAGAGACACTGGTTATACTCAGTACTTC
CDR3: CASSPRDTGYTQYF

V: TRBV25-1
J: TRBJ2-1
size: many
D: .
DNA: TGTGCCAGCAGTGCCCCTCCCATGGCAAGTCCGAATGAGCAGTTCTTC
CDR3: CASSAPPMASPNEQFF

V: TRBV12-3/TRBV12-4
J: TRBJ2-2
size: many
D: .
DNA: TGTGCCAGCAGTGATCAAGGATTCTCTAACACCGGGGAGCTGTTTTTT
CDR3: CASSDQGFSNTGELFF

V: TRBV20-1
J: TRBJ2-7
size: .
D: TRBD2
DNA: TGCAGTGCCCCAGTCCAGCGGGAGAATAGCGAGCAGTACTTC
CDR3: CSAPVQRENSEQYF

V: TRBV20-1
J: TRBJ2-5
size: many
D: .
DNA: TGCAGTGCTAGAGATCACAGCATCCAAGAGACCCAGTACTTC
CDR3: CSARDHSIQETQYF

V: TRBV7-2
J: TRBJ2-6
size: few
D: .
DNA: TGTGCCAGCAGCTTCCCCCGGAGCTCTGGGGCCAACGTCCTGACTTTC
CDR3: CASSFPRSSGANVLTF